The sequence of this T cell receptor (beta chain) was determined in a study of T cells in women clearing cervical HPV infection. Turning to the study itself: Donors had HPV16-related CIN3 or worse; 2 had invasive cancer. Cases' blood sampling followed lesion detection by median around 23 weeks (90 to 200). HLA type could not be excluded as a confounder. Overall study results and limits: Cases and controls were distinguished at AUC 0.83 by richness and V genes.

Comments on this clone: Its cognate antigen is unknown. The sequenced fragment ends 3 residues before the CDR3 boundary, so the rest is inferred from the germline J gene.

This CDR3 spans 11 amino acids. Between the trimmed V and J ends, which lost 6 bases and 6 bases, there was a span of 5 bases. The germline V gene encodes CDR1 MNHEY and CDR2 SVGEGT. Assay: immunoSEQ multiplex PCR; the TCRdb copy retains only in-frame clones and omits some. This sample contains about 23,000 clones. The TCR sequence derives from a woman between 18 and 69 years old with a cervical HPV16 infection that either progressed to CIN3+ or cleared (not recorded which). The chain is built from TRBV6-2 or TRBV6-3 and TRBJ1-4; D gene unclear. Material for sequencing was blood buffy coat. The CDR3 DNA, read in part, is TGTGCCAGCAGGTCGGATGAAAAA. Residues: CASRSDEK. Given in full, the CDR3 is CASRSDEKLFF.